This TCR beta chain was sequenced for a study of CD8+ T cells in alopecia areata (dated by TCRdb to the late 2010s). With respect to the entire study: The treated patients took part in an open-label pilot trial in which moderate-to-severe alopecia areata was treated with oral tofacitinib at 5 to 10 mg twice daily. High-throughput TCRbeta sequencing was used to examine T cell clonal expansion in alopecia areata in both the C3H/HeJ mouse model and human patients. Clonality in the scalp was compared among normal scalp (n=4), patchy alopecia areata scalp (n=8), and alopecia totalis/universalis scalp (n=8). TCRbeta CDR3 regions were amplified by immunoSEQ multiplex PCR using 35 Vbeta forward and 13 Jbeta reverse primers. Scalp tissue and sorted CD4+ and CD8+ peripheral blood T cells from patchy and totalis/universalis alopecia areata patients and from healthy controls were covered by human TCRbeta sequencing. Tofacitinib was given for 6 to 18 months, followed by 6 months of follow-up off drug to assess delayed response and recurrence. Disease severity in treated patients was measured with the SALT score, which quantifies the percentage of affected scalp surface area. Tofacitinib-treated patients had biopsies at baseline and at 4 and 24 weeks of treatment, with a later scalp biopsy in several patients. RNA came from the PAXgene miRNA kit for fixed scalp, the miRNeasy kit for PBMCs, and the RNeasy kit for mouse skin. Results and caveats for the whole study, not just this receptor: Shared TCR sequences between patients were less evident than in mice, which may be partly attributable to HLA diversity in the patient population. Tofacitinib significantly lowered scalp clonality and the number of expanded CD8+ clones among the top 100 scalp clones. Compared with normal scalp, lesional scalp had higher clonality and more expanded CD8+ clones, particularly in alopecia totalis/universalis, a pattern that suggests antigenic drive. Because the treated cohort was small and included a single nonresponder, larger studies are needed to assess links between baseline CD8+ expansion and response. During tofacitinib treatment, many expanded lesional clones stuck around in both scalp and blood, and this persistence may partly explain why relapse happens after treatment is stopped. Unlike mouse skin, where gammadelta T cells dominate, normal human skin contains resident alphabeta T cells that get sequenced too, which complicates analysis of the scalp TCR repertoire.

Including cysteine and phenylalanine, the CDR3 has 16 amino acids. CDR3 DNA is the only sequence kept; it has 48 bases, read in frame from the first base. V loses 3 bases at its end and J loses 0 bases; junction bases beyond the gene matches: 4. Via the germline V gene, CDR1 is MRHNA and CDR2 SNTAGT. The time point label on this specimen signifies: 24 weeks on oral tofacitinib. In the paper's terms, the treatment or condition label means: oral pan-JAK inhibitor, 5-10 mg twice daily. From alopecia areata patients, peripheral blood was collected along with lesional scalp punch biopsies. PBMCs were isolated by density centrifugation and stained for CD3, CD4 and CD8, and CD4+ and CD8+ T cells were sorted on a FACSAria. Libraries were built with the immunoSEQ multiplex PCR assay. To provide template for TCR sequencing, every sample had RNA extracted and reverse transcribed into cDNA. First-strand cDNA was synthesized using SuperScript III with a 2:1 mix of oligo-dT and random hexamers. Amplification bias was assessed with a synthetic immune receptor repertoire, and residual bias was removed computationally. The original pipeline was this. After raw reads were preprocessed to remove errors, the CDR3 was defined following IMGT conventions as running from the conserved cysteine to phenylalanine. Clonality was calculated as 1 minus Shannon entropy normalized by log2 of the number of productive unique TCRs. Whether each scalp clone was CD4 or CD8 was inferred by checking scalp TCRbeta sequences against the CD4 and CD8 repertoires from sorted blood. TCRdb carries this immuneACCESS record with in-frame sequences only. Its versions omit some clonotypes, under half of them owing to an unresolved V gene in the studies checked, with the rest unexplained. V, J and clone size reflect that table, while D and trimming were determined from the DNA. This sample comprises under 350,000 clones, over 45% of them detected only once. The ten largest make up under 2% of the sample.

With respect to this clone: The antigen it recognizes is unknown. No much larger clonotype is one base removed from it; base qualities were not supplied.

The chain joins TRBV6-4 to TRBJ1-1, with 10 bases aligning to TRBD1. The clonotype was recovered from a human donor with alopecia areata. The material was CD4+ T cells sorted from blood, obtained at week 24, from a patient treated with tofacitinib. The CDR3 corresponds to CASSEGQGQMNTEAFF. The DNA is TGTGCCAGCAGTGAGGGACAGGGGCAAATGAACACTGAAGCTTTCTTT.